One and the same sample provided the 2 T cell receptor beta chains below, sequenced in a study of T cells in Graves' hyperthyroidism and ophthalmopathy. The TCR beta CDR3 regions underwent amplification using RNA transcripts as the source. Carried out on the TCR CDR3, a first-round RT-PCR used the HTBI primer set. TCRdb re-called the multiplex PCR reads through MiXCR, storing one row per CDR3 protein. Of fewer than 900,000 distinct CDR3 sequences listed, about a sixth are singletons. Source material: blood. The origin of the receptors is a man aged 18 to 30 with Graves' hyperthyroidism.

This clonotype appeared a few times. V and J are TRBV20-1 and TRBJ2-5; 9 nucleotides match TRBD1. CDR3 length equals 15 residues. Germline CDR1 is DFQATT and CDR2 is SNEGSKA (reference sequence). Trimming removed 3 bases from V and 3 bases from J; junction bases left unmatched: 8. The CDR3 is CSARRGTGKEETQYF. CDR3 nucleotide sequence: TGCAGTGCTAGGAGGGGGACAGGGAAAGAAGAGACCCAGTACTTC.

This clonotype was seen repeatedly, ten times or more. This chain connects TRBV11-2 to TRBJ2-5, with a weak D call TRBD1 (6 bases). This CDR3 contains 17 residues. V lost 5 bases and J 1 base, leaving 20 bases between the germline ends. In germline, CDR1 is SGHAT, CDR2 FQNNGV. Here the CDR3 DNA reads TGTGCCAGCAGCCTAAAACAGGGCTGGTACCCCCAAGAGACCCAGTACTTC. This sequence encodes CASSLKQGWYPQETQYF. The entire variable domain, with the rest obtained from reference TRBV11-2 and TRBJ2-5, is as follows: EAGVAQSPRYKIIEKRQSVAFWCNPISGHATLYWYQQILGQGPKLLIQFQNNGVVDDSQLPKDRFSAERLKGVDSTLKIQPAKLEDSAVYLCASSLKQGWYPQETQYFGPGTRLLVL.